The 20 T cell receptor beta chains below were found in one sample sequenced in a study of blood T cell repertoires in COVID-19. Assay used: immunoSEQ multiplex PCR; TCRdb lists only in-frame clones, some missing. The sample consists of 150,000 to 200,000 clones, 88% of them appearing once. Material for sequencing was PBMCs or T cells enriched from blood (not recorded which). Receptors were obtained from a woman aged 45-60 years who had recovered from COVID-19.

This chain connects TRBV7-8 to TRBJ2-2, with 7 nucleotides matching TRBD2. V lost 5 bases and J lost 6; bases outside the gene matches: 3. CDR1 and CDR2 from the germline V gene are SGHVS and FQNEAQ. The CDR3 runs 13 residues. The CDR3 is CASSLAGAGELFF. CDR3 nucleotides: TGTGCCAGCAGCCTGGCGGGAGCCGGGGAGCTGTTTTTT.

The chain uses TRBV5-4 and TRBJ2-5, with TRBD1 identical over 7 bases. J was trimmed by 1 base and V by 7 bases; bases with no gene match: 10. Germline V CDR1 and CDR2: SGHNT, YYREEE (reference sequence). The CDR3 consists of 15 residues. Here the CDR3 reads CASRLTGQPQETQYF. In nucleotides, the CDR3 is TGTGCCAGCCGACTTACGGGACAGCCCCAAGAGACCCAGTACTTC.

The chain is built from TRBV28 and TRBJ1-2; D remains ambiguous. Trimming took off 4 bases at V and 6 bases at J, with 3 bases between the two ends. This CDR3 contains 10 residues. Germline assignment: CDR1 MDHEN and CDR2 SYDVKM. CDR3 coding DNA: TGTGCCAGCAGTTCAAATGGCTACACCTTC. It translates to CASSSNGYTF.

This chain connects TRBV30 to TRBJ2-5, with 8 bases aligning to TRBD2. This CDR3 contains 11 residues. Germline V gene sequence: CDR1 GTSNPN, CDR2 SVGIG (reference sequence). The V segment lost 7 bases and the J segment 3 bases; nucleotides outside the gene matches: 1. The DNA of the CDR3 is TGTGCCTTGCGGGGGGAAGAGACCCAGTACTTC. Translated: CALRGEETQYF.

This clone has just a few counts. The chain recombines TRBV19 with TRBJ1-1; D not certain. V shed 1 base and J shed 0 bases, with 9 bases lying between them. The germline V gene has CDR1 LNHDA and CDR2 SQIVND (reference sequence). CDR3 length: 15 residues. The CDR3 DNA sequence: TGTGCCAGTAGTATAGGAGGACTCATGAACACTGAAGCTTTCTTT. It encodes CASSIGGLMNTEAFF.

The gene calls are TRBV6-5 and TRBJ2-2; D is perhaps TRBD1 (6 bases). The germline CDR1 and CDR2 sequences are MNHEY and SVGAGI. Trimming stripped 2 bases from V and 6 bases from J, with 7 bases between. CDR3 length: 13 residues. The CDR3 coding sequence is TGTGCCAGCAGTTACGGGACACCCGGGGAGCTGTTTTTT. Its translation is CASSYGTPGELFF.

The V call is TRBV19, the J call TRBJ2-3, with TRBD2 matching 14 bases. This CDR3 is 15 amino acids long. Germline lookup yields CDR1 LNHDA and CDR2 SQIVND (reference sequence). The trim removed 4 bases at V and 6 bases at J, leaving 3 bases unmatched. This CDR3 reads CASSTGTSGGDTQYF. The CDR3 bases are TGTGCCAGTAGTACAGGGACTAGCGGGGGTGATACGCAGTATTTT. The full variable domain, rest sourced from reference TRBV19 and TRBJ2-3, is DGGITQSPKYLFRKEGQNVTLSCEQNLNHDAMYWYRQDPGQGLRLIYYSQIVNDFQKGDIAEGYSVSREKKESFPLTVTSAQKNPTAFYLCASSTGTSGGDTQYFGPGTRLTVL.

This clone was observed once. This chain uses TRBV19 with TRBJ1-1; D remains unclear. Looked up from germline, CDR1 is LNHDA and CDR2 is SQIVND (reference sequence). Trimming left V 7 bases short and J 1 base short, with 13 bases between. The CDR3 loop spans 14 amino acids. CDR3 nucleotide sequence: TGTGCCAGTATCGCGGAGCACCCGAACACTGAAGCTTTCTTT. Residues: CASIAEHPNTEAFF.

V gene TRBV12-3 or TRBV12-4 combines with J gene TRBJ1-2; D is possibly TRBD1 (5 bases). V lost 2 bases, J lost 6 bases, and 10 bases lay in between. CDR3 size: 13 residues. The CDR3 coding sequence is TGTGCCAGCAGTTTATATTCGGACAATGGCTACACCTTC. This sequence encodes CASSLYSDNGYTF.

In this sample, this clone turned up once. The same CDR3 also results from other DNA sequences found in this sample. The CDR3 DNA sequence: TGTGCCAGCTCACCAAGCGGCAATCAGCCCCAGCATTTT. Translating it yields CASSPSGNQPQHF. The chain is built from TRBV18 and TRBJ1-5, with unresolved D. The germline gives CDR1 KGHSH, CDR2 LQKENI. This CDR3 region has 13 residues. Between the trimmed V and J ends, which lost 2 bases and 2 bases, there was a span of 4 bases.

This clone has just one count. This sequence joins TRBV27 and TRBJ1-2; a possible D gene is TRBD1 (6 bases). The V and J ends lost 4 bases and 6 bases respectively, with 9 bases between them. Germline V gives CDR1 MNHEY, CDR2 SMNVEV (reference sequence). The CDR3 covers 12 residues. The CDR3 sequence: CASSSGAHGYTF. DNA for the CDR3: TGTGCCAGCAGTTCAGGGGCCCATGGCTACACCTTC.

This sequence joins TRBV24-1 and TRBJ2-3; 7 bases match TRBD2. This CDR3 spans 15 amino acids. Germline trimming cut 3 bases from V and 9 bases from J; bases unmatched to any gene: 11. Germline-derived CDR1 and CDR2 are KGHDR and SFDVKD. The CDR3 DNA is TGTGCCACCAGTGATCCAGCGGGGCGCACGGGGACGCAGTATTTT. It codes for CATSDPAGRTGTQYF.

V and J are TRBV11-3 and TRBJ2-6; 7 bases align to TRBD1. V lost 5 bases to trimming and J lost 0 bases; unmatched junction nucleotides: 4. The CDR3 consists of 16 residues. Looked up from germline, CDR1 is SGHNT and CDR2 is YENEEA. The CDR3 coding sequence is TGTGCCAGCAGCAGACAGGGAAACTCTGGGGCCAACGTCCTGACTTTC. This gives the protein CASSRQGNSGANVLTF. Full variable domain (rest looked up from reference TRBV11-3 and TRBJ2-6): EAGVVQSPRYKIIEKKQPVAFWCNPISGHNTLYWYLQNLGQGPELLIRYENEEAVDDSQLPKDRFSAERLKGVDSTLKIQPAELGDSAVYLCASSRQGNSGANVLTFGAGSRLTVL.

The chain has TRBV11-2 and TRBJ2-5, with 7 bases lining up with TRBD2. CDR1 and CDR2 (germline): SGHAT, FQNNGV. Trimming removed 2 bases from V and 1 base from J; junction bases left unmatched: 7. The CDR3 is 16 amino acids. The CDR3 loop is CASSLRSGGFQETQYF. In DNA form, the CDR3 reads TGTGCCAGCAGCTTAAGATCCGGGGGGTTCCAAGAGACCCAGTACTTC.

This clone was counted between two and nine times. This sequence joins TRBV14 and TRBJ1-6, with 9 bases identical to TRBD1. Germline assignment: CDR1 SGHDN and CDR2 FVKESK. The CDR3 runs 14 residues. Germline trimming cut 4 bases from V and 9 bases from J; bases unmatched to any gene: 4. CDR3: CASSRYRGRSPLHF. In nucleotides, the CDR3 is TGTGCCAGCAGCCGGTACAGGGGGCGTTCACCCCTCCACTTT.

This clone was seen a few times. The chain couples TRBV4-3 to TRBJ2-6; 7 positions agree with TRBD1. Germline V gives CDR1 LGHNA, CDR2 YSLEER. The V gene end was trimmed by 0 bases and the J gene end by 4 bases; junction bases not matched to a gene: 9. CDR3 length: 18 amino acids. The CDR3 DNA reads as TGCGCCAGCAGCCAAGAGGGTCAGGGGGTTACCGGGGCCAACGTCCTGACTTTC. Amino acids: CASSQEGQGVTGANVLTF.

The V gene is TRBV9, the J gene TRBJ1-5; maybe TRBD1 (6 bases). V lost 3 bases, J lost 0 bases, and 10 bases lay in between. This CDR3 is built from 15 residues. Germline CDR1 reads SGDLS; CDR2 reads YYNGEE. As DNA, the CDR3 is TGTGCCAGCAGCGCCCTACAGGGTAGCAATCAGCCCCAGCATTTT. This gives the protein CASSALQGSNQPQHF.

Only a few counts were recorded for this clone. CDR3 in amino acids: CSASTGGGYNSPLHF. The CDR3 DNA reads TGCAGTGCTAGTACAGGGGGCGGGTATAATTCACCCCTCCACTTT. J is TRBJ1-6 and V is TRBV20-1; 9 nucleotides agree with TRBD1. This CDR3 is 15 amino acids long. The V gene end was trimmed by 3 bases and the J gene end by 4 bases; junction bases not matched to a gene: 4. Germline V lookup: CDR1 DFQATT, CDR2 SNEGSKA (reference sequence).

The V call is TRBV5-1, the J call TRBJ2-7, with a tentative D call TRBD1 (5 bases). The CDR3 is 15 residues long. The V and J ends lost 4 bases and 1 base respectively, with 15 bases between them. Germline CDR1 SGHRS, CDR2 YFSETQ. CDR3 loop: CASSLQGGASYEQYF. The CDR3, as DNA: TGCGCCAGCAGCCTCCAGGGTGGGGCGTCCTACGAGCAGTACTTC.

The chain joins TRBV7-8 to TRBJ2-5, with a weak D call TRBD2 (5 bases). The CDR3 sequence is 14 residues long. Germline V gene lookup returns CDR1 SGHVS and CDR2 FQNEAQ. V was shortened by 5 bases and J by 1 base, with 11 bases between the two germline ends. Here the CDR3 reads CASSARRLQETQYF. In DNA, the CDR3 is TGTGCCAGCAGCGCCAGGAGGCTCCAAGAGACCCAGTACTTC.